A selection of T cell receptor beta chains follows, all from one sample in a study of lymphopenia after photon versus proton radiotherapy. The data were produced by immunoSEQ multiplex PCR, yet TCRdb's version contains in-frame clones alone and is incomplete. The data show around 16,000 clones, less than 90% seen once. The material sequenced was peripheral blood, taken from a patient treated with proton-based radiotherapy. The receptors shown here come from a woman aged 55-69 years with cholangiocarcinoma. Some clones in this sample may be carry-over from other donors' samples. Each CDR3 is given with its conserved first and last residue. The D gene is left open where the match is weak. Rows give clone size only sometimes, using once, few, many, or a class for an expanded clone.

len: 13; abundance: medium-sized; j_gene: TRBJ2-1; d_gene: .; v_gene: TRBV2; CDR3aa: CASSGPDLGEQFF; CDR3nt: TGTGCCAGCAGTGGGCCTGACCTGGGTGAGCAGTTCTTC
len: 12; abundance: .; j_gene: TRBJ1-2; d_gene: .; v_gene: TRBV4-1; CDR3aa: CASSQPDYGYTF; CDR3nt: TGCGCCAGCAGCCAACCAGACTATGGCTACACCTTC
len: 13; abundance: few; j_gene: TRBJ1-5; d_gene: .; v_gene: TRBV9; CDR3aa: CASSVGINQPQHF; CDR3nt: TGTGCCAGCAGCGTAGGGATCAATCAGCCCCAGCATTTT
len: 15; abundance: .; j_gene: TRBJ2-1; d_gene: TRBD2; v_gene: TRBV10-1; CDR3aa: CASSLGLAGGWEQFF; CDR3nt: TGCGCCAGCAGTCTCGGACTAGCGGGAGGTTGGGAGCAGTTCTTC
len: 16; abundance: .; j_gene: TRBJ2-7; d_gene: TRBD1; v_gene: TRBV7-4; CDR3aa: CASSPQRRGPAYEQYF; CDR3nt: TGTGCCAGCAGCCCCCAGAGAAGGGGGCCAGCCTACGAGCAGTACTTC
len: 15; abundance: few; j_gene: TRBJ1-5; d_gene: .; v_gene: TRBV7-2; CDR3aa: CASSLGSQLGQPQHF; CDR3nt: TGTGCCAGCAGCTTGGGGTCACAACTTGGGCAGCCCCAGCATTTT
len: 13; abundance: .; j_gene: TRBJ1-1; d_gene: TRBD1; v_gene: TRBV6-4; CDR3aa: CASSADRGTEAFF; CDR3nt: TGTGCCAGCAGTGCTGACAGGGGAACTGAAGCTTTCTTT
len: 16; abundance: once; j_gene: TRBJ1-4; d_gene: TRBD1; v_gene: TRBV5-4; CDR3aa: CASSPAGGTTNEKLFF; CDR3nt: TGTGCCAGCAGTCCCGCAGGGGGAACAACTAATGAAAAACTGTTTTTT
len: 15; abundance: .; j_gene: TRBJ1-5; d_gene: .; v_gene: TRBV5-6; CDR3aa: CASSLGTYSNQPQHF; CDR3nt: TGTGCCAGCAGCTTGGGCACCTATAGCAATCAGCCCCAGCATTTT
len: 16; abundance: .; j_gene: TRBJ2-3; d_gene: TRBD1; v_gene: TRBV27; CDR3aa: CASSRQGARSTDTQYF; CDR3nt: TGTGCCAGCAGTCGGCAGGGGGCTAGAAGCACAGATACGCAGTATTTT
len: 14; abundance: .; j_gene: TRBJ2-3; d_gene: TRBD2; v_gene: TRBV29-1; CDR3aa: CSVEGGSGVDTQYF; CDR3nt: TGCAGCGTTGAGGGCGGGAGTGGGGTAGATACGCAGTATTTT
len: 13; abundance: .; j_gene: TRBJ2-7; d_gene: .; v_gene: TRBV18; CDR3aa: CASSPTGTYEQYF; CDR3nt: TGTGCCAGCTCACCAACAGGGACCTACGAGCAGTACTTC
len: 14; abundance: .; j_gene: TRBJ1-2; d_gene: .; v_gene: TRBV5-1; CDR3aa: CASSSGDSYYGYTF; CDR3nt: TGCGCCAGCAGCTCTGGAGACAGCTACTATGGCTACACCTTC
len: 14; abundance: .; j_gene: TRBJ1-3; d_gene: .; v_gene: TRBV14; CDR3aa: CASSSGSTGNTIYF; CDR3nt: TGTGCCAGCAGCTCCGGGTCAACTGGAAACACCATATATTTT
len: 12; abundance: .; j_gene: TRBJ1-1; d_gene: .; v_gene: TRBV18; CDR3aa: CASSPSGTEAFF; CDR3nt: TGTGCCAGCTCACCATCGGGCACTGAAGCTTTCTTT
len: 16; abundance: .; j_gene: TRBJ2-2; d_gene: TRBD2; v_gene: TRBV7-9; CDR3aa: CASSLGLAGGPGELFF; CDR3nt: TGTGCCAGCAGCTTAGGCCTAGCGGGGGGCCCCGGGGAGCTGTTTTTT
len: 12; abundance: .; j_gene: TRBJ1-1; d_gene: .; v_gene: TRBV19; CDR3aa: CASSTRWTEAFF; CDR3nt: TGTGCCAGTAGTACCAGGTGGACTGAAGCTTTCTTT
len: 12; abundance: .; j_gene: TRBJ2-2; d_gene: .; v_gene: TRBV5-1; CDR3aa: CASSKEVGELFF; CDR3nt: TGCGCCAGCAGTAAAGAGGTCGGGGAGCTGTTTTTT
len: 15; abundance: .; j_gene: TRBJ2-7; d_gene: TRBD1; v_gene: TRBV7-2; CDR3aa: CASSIKTGGRYEQYF; CDR3nt: TGTGCCAGCAGCATCAAGACAGGGGGAAGGTACGAGCAGTACTTC
len: 18; abundance: medium-sized; j_gene: TRBJ2-7; d_gene: TRBD1; v_gene: TRBV4-2; CDR3aa: CASSPSGTGGAGIYEQYF; CDR3nt: TGTGCCAGCAGCCCCTCCGGGACAGGGGGCGCGGGCATCTACGAGCAGTACTTC
len: 15; abundance: .; j_gene: TRBJ2-4; d_gene: .; v_gene: TRBV6-6; CDR3aa: CASSYDSSAKNIQYF; CDR3nt: TGTGCCAGCAGTTACGACTCCTCGGCCAAAAACATTCAGTACTTC
len: 14; abundance: .; j_gene: TRBJ1-2; d_gene: .; v_gene: TRBV10-1; CDR3aa: CASSEGNANYGYTF; CDR3nt: TGCGCCAGCAGTGAGGGGAACGCTAACTATGGCTACACCTTC
len: 13; abundance: once; j_gene: TRBJ2-3; d_gene: .; v_gene: TRBV6-5; CDR3aa: CASSFQYTDTQYF; CDR3nt: TGTGCCAGCAGTTTCCAGTACACAGATACGCAGTATTTT
len: 14; abundance: once; j_gene: TRBJ1-1; d_gene: TRBD1; v_gene: TRBV2; CDR3aa: CASSVQGVDTEAFF; CDR3nt: TGTGCCAGCAGTGTTCAGGGGGTGGACACTGAAGCTTTCTTT
len: 15; abundance: .; j_gene: TRBJ1-2; d_gene: .; v_gene: TRBV7-9; CDR3aa: CASSSSIGGGYGYTF; CDR3nt: TGTGCCAGCAGCTCCTCTATTGGGGGAGGTTATGGCTACACCTTC
len: 13; abundance: few; j_gene: TRBJ1-5; d_gene: .; v_gene: TRBV7-3; CDR3aa: CASSFSPGQPQHF; CDR3nt: TGTGCCAGCAGCTTTTCTCCTGGACAGCCCCAGCATTTT
len: 16; abundance: .; j_gene: TRBJ1-6; d_gene: .; v_gene: TRBV4-3; CDR3aa: CASSQDREDYNSPLHF; CDR3nt: TGCGCCAGCAGCCAAGACAGGGAAGACTATAATTCACCCCTCCACTTT
len: 15; abundance: .; j_gene: TRBJ1-2; d_gene: .; v_gene: TRBV30; CDR3aa: CAWSSGHTLPSGYTF; CDR3nt: TGTGCCTGGAGCTCCGGACACACGCTCCCCTCTGGCTACACCTTC
len: 15; abundance: .; j_gene: TRBJ1-2; d_gene: TRBD1; v_gene: TRBV6-4; CDR3aa: CASSDQTGGADGYTF; CDR3nt: TGTGCCAGCAGTGACCAGACAGGGGGCGCAGACGGCTACACCTTC
len: 14; abundance: .; j_gene: TRBJ2-1; d_gene: .; v_gene: TRBV5-1; CDR3aa: CASSLEDYSNEQFF; CDR3nt: TGCGCCAGCAGCTTGGAGGACTATTCCAATGAGCAGTTCTTC
len: 15; abundance: .; j_gene: TRBJ2-5; d_gene: TRBD2; v_gene: TRBV7-7; CDR3aa: CASSLAGTSGETQYF; CDR3nt: TGTGCCAGCAGCTTAGCCGGGACTAGCGGGGAGACCCAGTACTTC
len: 14; abundance: .; j_gene: TRBJ1-2; d_gene: .; v_gene: TRBV5-4; CDR3aa: CASSTTAESYGYTF; CDR3nt: TGTGCCAGCAGCACGACAGCCGAGAGCTATGGCTACACCTTC
len: 15; abundance: .; j_gene: TRBJ2-1; d_gene: .; v_gene: TRBV18; CDR3aa: CASSPSTSFYNEQFF; CDR3nt: TGTGCCAGCTCACCATCTACATCCTTCTACAATGAGCAGTTCTTC
len: 14; abundance: few; j_gene: TRBJ1-1; d_gene: .; v_gene: TRBV7-3; CDR3aa: CASSLHQGSTEAFF; CDR3nt: TGTGCCAGCAGCTTACATCAGGGGAGTACTGAAGCTTTCTTT
len: 14; abundance: .; j_gene: TRBJ2-1; d_gene: .; v_gene: TRBV27; CDR3aa: CASSQWTTHNEQFF; CDR3nt: TGTGCCAGCAGTCAATGGACTACTCACAATGAGCAGTTCTTC
len: 16; abundance: .; j_gene: TRBJ2-3; d_gene: TRBD2; v_gene: TRBV7-9; CDR3aa: CASSQMGGGDTDTQYF; CDR3nt: TGTGCCAGCAGCCAGATGGGCGGGGGGGACACAGATACGCAGTATTTT
len: 15; abundance: .; j_gene: TRBJ2-7; d_gene: TRBD1; v_gene: TRBV11-2; CDR3aa: CASSSSGTGKHEQYF; CDR3nt: TGTGCCAGCAGCTCCAGCGGGACAGGGAAACACGAGCAGTACTTC
len: 13; abundance: .; j_gene: TRBJ2-5; d_gene: .; v_gene: TRBV9; CDR3aa: CASNRGGAETQYF; CDR3nt: TGTGCCAGCAATAGGGGAGGAGCCGAGACCCAGTACTTC
len: 14; abundance: .; j_gene: TRBJ2-7; d_gene: .; v_gene: TRBV7-2; CDR3aa: CASSKIPVGYEQYF; CDR3nt: TGTGCCAGCAGCAAAATCCCTGTGGGCTACGAGCAGTACTTC
len: 15; abundance: once; j_gene: TRBJ1-2; d_gene: .; v_gene: TRBV7-7; CDR3aa: CASIRGNPPNSETTF; CDR3nt: TGTGCCAGCATCCGGGGCAACCCCCCCAACTCCGAGACCACCTTC
len: 14; abundance: .; j_gene: TRBJ1-5; d_gene: .; v_gene: TRBV18; CDR3aa: CASSPDKNNQPQHF; CDR3nt: TGTGCCAGCTCACCAGACAAGAACAATCAGCCCCAGCATTTT
len: 14; abundance: .; j_gene: TRBJ2-7; d_gene: TRBD1; v_gene: TRBV7-2; CDR3aa: CASSLVTGAYEQYF; CDR3nt: TGTGCCAGCAGCTTAGTGACAGGGGCCTACGAGCAGTACTTC
len: 15; abundance: .; j_gene: TRBJ2-1; d_gene: .; v_gene: TRBV5-1; CDR3aa: CASTLLADTYNEQFF; CDR3nt: TGCGCCAGCACGCTGCTAGCAGATACCTACAATGAGCAGTTCTTC
len: 15; abundance: .; j_gene: TRBJ1-6; d_gene: TRBD1; v_gene: TRBV6-1; CDR3aa: CASTWTGSPDSPLHF; CDR3nt: TGTGCCAGCACTTGGACAGGGTCGCCCGATTCACCCCTCCACTTT
len: 13; abundance: .; j_gene: TRBJ1-1; d_gene: .; v_gene: TRBV5-1; CDR3aa: CASSSDSNTEAFF; CDR3nt: TGCGCCAGCAGCTCGGACAGTAACACTGAAGCTTTCTTT
len: 15; abundance: .; j_gene: TRBJ2-7; d_gene: TRBD1; v_gene: TRBV6-5; CDR3aa: CASSSLGQGAHEQYF; CDR3nt: TGTGCCAGCAGTTCGTTGGGACAGGGGGCCCACGAGCAGTACTTC
len: 13; abundance: .; j_gene: TRBJ2-7; d_gene: .; v_gene: TRBV18; CDR3aa: CASSPGLRVEQYF; CDR3nt: TGTGCCAGCTCTCCGGGTCTCCGTGTCGAGCAGTACTTC